The 19 T cell receptor beta chains below come from one sample, sequenced in a study of T cell changes during pregnancy in multiple sclerosis. Clones were sequenced by immunoSEQ multiplex PCR, and TCRdb holds only the in-frame ones, with some missing. The table includes 65,000 to 75,000 clones, approximately 92% detected once. The specimen comprised CD8+ T cells from peripheral blood mononuclear cells, sampled in the third trimester of pregnancy. The receptors were gathered from a female donor in good health, enrolled as a control in a pregnancy study.

In DNA form, the CDR3 reads TGCGCCAGCAGCCAAGCGGCGGAGGTTGACTATGGCTACACCTTC. Translation gives CASSQAAEVDYGYTF. The V gene is TRBV4-3, the J gene TRBJ1-2; D unresolved. Trimming shortened V by 1 base and J by 3 bases, and 12 bases separated the two germline ends. This CDR3 has 15 amino acids. From germline, CDR1 is LGHNA and CDR2 YSLEER.

CDR3 protein: CASSQHSGGASGELFF. For the CDR3, the DNA is TGTGCCAGCAGCCAACACTCAGGGGGCGCCTCCGGGGAGCTGTTTTTT. The rearrangement joins TRBV14 to TRBJ2-2, with 8 nucleotides matching TRBD1. V shed 2 bases, J shed 6 bases, and the junction held 8 bases outside the gene matches. The CDR3 runs to 16 residues. In germline, CDR1 is SGHDN, CDR2 FVKESK.

The V call is TRBV11-1, the J call TRBJ2-3; 10 bases align to TRBD2. Trimming at V came to 3 bases and at J to 1 base, leaving 10 bases not matched to a gene. Germline V gives CDR1 SGHAT, CDR2 FQDESV (reference sequence). CDR3 length: 18 amino acids. CDR3 residues: CASSFAPGLAPRTDTQYF. In DNA form, the CDR3 reads TGTGCCAGCAGCTTCGCCCCGGGACTAGCGCCACGCACAGATACGCAGTATTTT.

The count of this clone is one. The chain has TRBV27 and TRBJ2-3, with D uncertain. The CDR3 extends over 14 amino acids. Trimming cost V 2 bases and J 2 bases, with 8 bases left between them. The germline V gene has CDR1 MNHEY and CDR2 SMNVEV (reference sequence). This chain's CDR3 is CASSLGQDTDTQYF. The CDR3 region has the DNA TGTGCCAGCAGTTTAGGGCAGGACACAGATACGCAGTATTTT.

This clone was observed a single time. This rearrangement joins TRBV30 to TRBJ2-2, with 10 bases fitting TRBD2. The junction had 2 bases not matched to a gene; V was cut back by 2 bases and J by 5 bases. This CDR3 is built from 14 residues. Germline-derived CDR1 and CDR2 are GTSNPN and SVGIG (reference sequence). The CDR3 protein is CAWSLLAGTGELFF. CDR3 bases: TGTGCCTGGAGTTTACTAGCGGGGACCGGGGAGCTGTTTTTT.

This chain connects TRBV6-1 to TRBJ1-2; 9 bases line up with TRBD1. The CDR3 has 14 residues. Germline-derived CDR1 and CDR2 are MNHNS and SASEGT. J lost 6 bases, V lost 3 bases, and 5 bases had no gene match. The DNA of the CDR3 is TGTGCCAGCAGTGATCGTTGGACAGGGGATGGCTACACCTTC. Translating gives CASSDRWTGDGYTF.

This chain uses TRBV6-1 with TRBJ1-4; TRBD1 matches at 8 bases. Per germline, CDR1 MNHNS and CDR2 SASEGT. This CDR3 spans 16 amino acids. Trimming took 1 base from V and 6 from J; bases not matched to a gene: 7. The CDR3 DNA follows: TGTGCCAGCAGTGAAGTGTACAGGGGGGGGTATGAAAAACTGTTTTTT. Encoded protein: CASSEVYRGGYEKLFF.

CDR3 nucleotide sequence: TGTGCCAGCAGCTGGACAGGGGAGGGCAATCAGCCCCAGCATTTT. This gives the protein CASSWTGEGNQPQHF. V and J are TRBV7-2 and TRBJ1-5; 9 nucleotides line up with TRBD1. CDR3 size: 15 residues. The V segment lost 4 bases and the J segment 2 bases; nucleotides outside the gene matches: 3. In germline, CDR1 is SGHTA, CDR2 FQGNSA.

The chain is built from TRBV5-8 and TRBJ2-1; D not certain. Looked up from germline, CDR1 is SGHTS and CDR2 is YDEGEE. CDR3 size: 13 residues. Trimming pared 0 bases from V and 6 bases from J, leaving 7 bases between. CDR3 protein: CASSLAGSNEQFF. The CDR3 region has the DNA TGTGCCAGCAGCTTGGCCGGTAGCAATGAGCAGTTCTTC.

CDR3 sequence (DNA): TGTGCCAGCAGCTTGAACAGGGCCGGAGGAGAAAAACTGTTTTTT. It is translated as CASSLNRAGGEKLFF. The chain employs TRBV7-6 and TRBJ1-4; tentative D call: TRBD1 (6 bases). Trimming pared 3 bases from V and 8 bases from J, leaving 16 bases between. The CDR3 is 15 amino acids. Germline V gene sequence: CDR1 SGHVS, CDR2 FNYEAQ.

V usage is TRBV6-4 and J usage is TRBJ2-1, with 9 nucleotides matching TRBD1. Germline CDR1 reads MRHNA; CDR2 reads SNTAGT. The junction had 11 bases not matched to a gene; V was cut back by 8 bases and J by 15 bases. The CDR3 length is 12 residues. The CDR3 DNA follows: TGTGCCAGCGGAGAGCCAACAGGGGGCACGTTCTTC. Translating it yields CASGEPTGGTFF.

Here the CDR3 reads CASSATGSAGEQYF. The CDR3 coding sequence is TGTGCCAGCAGCGCGACAGGGAGTGCGGGCGAGCAGTACTTC. This chain links TRBV9 with TRBJ2-7; 7 bases fit TRBD1. Trimming took 3 bases from V and 6 from J; bases not matched to a gene: 9. Per the germline V gene, CDR1 is SGDLS and CDR2 is YYNGEE. The CDR3 consists of 14 residues.

The rearrangement joins TRBV5-6 to TRBJ1-5; no clear D gene. With 1 base removed from V and 0 bases from J, the gap between germline ends came to 11 bases. This CDR3 region has 16 residues. Germline V CDR1 and CDR2: SGHDT, YYEEEE. The CDR3, as DNA: TGTGCCAGCAGCTTGACGAGCGTGAATAGCAATCAGCCCCAGCATTTT. It yields the protein CASSLTSVNSNQPQHF. Together with reference TRBV5-6 and TRBJ1-5, the CDR3 gives the full variable domain: DAGVTQSPTHLIKTRGQQVTLRCSPKSGHDTVSWYQQALGQGPQFIFQYYEEEERQRGNFPDRFSGHQFPNYSSELNVNALLLGDSALYLCASSLTSVNSNQPQHFGDGTRLSIL.

This chain uses TRBV19 with TRBJ2-3, with D possibly matching TRBD1 (6 bases). CDR3 length equals 13 residues. In germline, CDR1 is LNHDA, CDR2 SQIVND (reference sequence). Trimming shortened V by 5 bases and J by 5 bases, and 11 bases separated the two germline ends. CDR3 residues: CASSERGIDTQYF. The DNA of the CDR3 is TGTGCCAGTAGTGAAAGGGGGATAGATACGCAGTATTTT.

This clone has a single count. This chain joins TRBV9 and TRBJ1-1, with D maybe TRBD1 (6 bases). Between the trimmed V and J ends, which lost 0 bases and 7 bases, there was a span of 13 bases. Germline CDR1 SGDLS, CDR2 YYNGEE. The CDR3 contains 14 residues. The CDR3 region is CASSVAGDWNEAFF. CDR3 in DNA: TGTGCCAGCAGCGTAGCAGGGGATTGGAATGAAGCTTTCTTT.

V is TRBV5-8 and J is TRBJ2-1; 9 nucleotides match TRBD2. The CDR3 is made up of 15 amino acids. Germline V gives CDR1 SGHTS, CDR2 YDEGEE. The trim removed 0 bases at V and 8 bases at J, leaving 6 bases unmatched. CDR3 loop: CASSLVAGGQHEQFF. In nucleotides, the CDR3 is TGTGCCAGCAGCTTGGTCGCGGGGGGGCAACATGAGCAGTTCTTC.

The V and J genes are TRBV27 and TRBJ1-2; 9 bases are a match to TRBD1. V shed 5 bases, J shed 6 bases, and the junction held 4 bases outside the gene matches. The CDR3 spans 13 residues. Germline V gene sequence: CDR1 MNHEY, CDR2 SMNVEV (reference sequence). CDR3 nucleotide sequence: TGTGCCAGCAGTCAGGGACAGGGCCATGGCTACACCTTC. Protein product: CASSQGQGHGYTF.

The chain is built from TRBV25-1 and TRBJ2-3; 9 bases agree with TRBD2. V shed 3 bases and J 0 bases; nucleotides not matched to a gene: 10. This CDR3 is built from 18 residues. The V gene's germline CDR1 is MGHDK and CDR2 SYGVNS. CDR3 sequence: CASSDRLAGALSTDTQYF. Here the CDR3 DNA reads TGTGCCAGCAGTGATAGGTTAGCGGGGGCCCTAAGCACAGATACGCAGTATTTT.

This chain uses TRBV16 with TRBJ2-3; 8 nucleotides match TRBD2. The trim removed 4 bases at V and 2 bases at J, leaving 2 bases unmatched. CDR3 length: 14 residues. Germline CDR1 KGHSY, CDR2 FQNENV. CDR3 amino acids: CASSPLADTDTQYF. In DNA, the CDR3 is TGTGCCAGCAGCCCACTAGCGGACACAGATACGCAGTATTTT.